This is a list of T cell receptor beta chains from one sample in a study of cytomegalovirus exposure and HLA in healthy donors. Sequencing was performed with immunoSEQ multiplex PCR; in TCRdb, only in-frame clones are kept and a portion is missing. The data contain around 180,000 clones, roughly 80% of them singletons. Sequences were obtained from PBMCs. These receptors came from a woman aged 50 to 65 in good health and CMV-seronegative. CDR3s include the opening cysteine and the closing phenylalanine or tryptophan. Fields, in order: V gene, J gene, D gene, clone size, CDR3 length, CDR3 protein, CDR3 DNA. A D gene is named only where the DNA matches it firmly. Clone size is stated in some rows and not others, as once, few, many or a class when expanded.

>TRBV18|TRBJ2-7|-|-|15
CASSPAGAAKYEQYF
TGTGCCAGCTCTCCGGCGGGGGCCGCGAAGTACGAGCAGTACTTC
>TRBV4-2|TRBJ2-5|TRBD2|-|16
CASSQRLAGGQETQYF
TGTGCCAGCAGCCAAAGACTAGCGGGGGGGCAAGAGACCCAGTACTTC
>TRBV7-6|TRBJ2-5|TRBD1|few|15
CASSIRGTGEETQYF
TGTGCCAGCAGCATTAGAGGGACAGGGGAAGAGACCCAGTACTTC
>TRBV4-2|TRBJ2-7|TRBD2|-|16
CASSQGLAETSYEQYF
TGTGCCAGCAGCCAGGGACTAGCGGAGACCTCCTACGAGCAGTACTTC
>TRBV4-3|TRBJ2-3|-|few|15
CASSQDLSISGTQYF
TGCGCCAGCAGCCAAGATTTAAGCATTTCGGGTACGCAGTATTTT
>TRBV5-1|TRBJ2-5|TRBD1|-|14
CASRRDSYQETQYF
TGCGCCAGCCGCAGGGACAGCTACCAAGAGACCCAGTACTTC
>TRBV6-5|TRBJ1-2|-|-|15
CASSLAPTGTERYTF
TGTGCCAGCAGTCTTGCCCCTACAGGGACGGAACGCTACACCTTC
>TRBV4-1|TRBJ2-3|-|-|16
CASSARLVILVDTQYF
TGCGCCAGCAGCGCTCGACTAGTCATTTTAGTAGATACGCAGTATTTT
>TRBV29-1|TRBJ2-3|TRBD2|-|13
CSVCGGRTDTQYF
TGCAGCGTTTGCGGGGGGCGCACAGATACGCAGTATTTT
>TRBV6-5|TRBJ2-3|TRBD1|-|13
CASSLDRADTQYF
TGTGCCAGCAGCCTGGACAGGGCAGATACGCAGTATTTT
>TRBV28|TRBJ1-2|TRBD1|once|14
CASTTRTGEDGYTF
TGTGCCAGCACAACAAGGACAGGCGAGGATGGCTACACCTTC
>TRBV5-4|TRBJ2-7|-|-|15
CASSSHDRRFYEQYF
TGTGCCAGCAGCTCACACGACAGGCGTTTTTACGAGCAGTACTTC